The rows below give T cell receptor beta chains drawn from one sample of a study of T-cell reconstitution after alpha-beta-depleted transplantation in children. A single record per CDR3 protein comes from TCRdb applying MiXCR to the PCR reads. The table includes 350,000 to 400,000 distinct CDR3 sequences, 20% detected once. Material: PBMCs from the stem cell graft donor, obtained from the stem cell graft. The receptors derive from a human donor who donated a stem cell graft to a child with acute myeloid leukemia. The CDR3 runs from the conserved cysteine through the conserved F or W. D genes are given only for firm matches. Clone size is shown for a subset of rows, as once, few, many or a class of expanded clone.

J gene | clone size | D gene | CDR3 length | V gene | CDR3 DNA | CDR3 protein
TRBJ2-7 | few | TRBD2 | 16 | TRBV27 | TGTGCCAGCAGTTTTACTAGCGGGGAGGGCTCCTACGAGCAGTACTTC | CASSFTSGEGSYEQYF
TRBJ2-4 | . | TRBD1 | 15 | TRBV7-9 | TGTGCCAGCAGCTTAAGTCAAGGGACAGAAAACATTCAGTACTTC | CASSLSQGTENIQYF
TRBJ2-3 | . | . | 16 | TRBV15 | TGTGCCACCAGCAGATCAGGGGACCCTAGCACAGATACGCAGTATTTT | CATSRSGDPSTDTQYF
TRBJ2-2 | few | . | 12 | TRBV29-1 | TGCAGCGTCGCGGACGGCACCGGGGAGCTGTTTTTT | CSVADGTGELFF
TRBJ2-4 | many | . | 13 | TRBV20-1 | TGCAGTGCTGAGGGACCAGCCAAAAACATTCAGTACTTC | CSAEGPAKNIQYF
TRBJ2-1 | . | . | 14 | TRBV5-4 | TGTGCCAGCAGCTCCCACGGGACATACAATGAGCAGTTCTTC | CASSSHGTYNEQFF
TRBJ2-1 | . | . | 15 | TRBV27 | TGTGCCAGCCATTCCGGGACAACTACCTACAATGAGCAGTTCTTC | CASHSGTTTYNEQFF
TRBJ2-5 | few | TRBD1 | 14 | TRBV6-1 | TGTGCCAGCAGCCCCGGGACAGTAAAAGAGACCCAGTACTTC | CASSPGTVKETQYF
TRBJ2-1 | . | . | 15 | TRBV4-3 | TGCGCCAGCAGCCACTTCACAGGAACCTACAATGAGCAGTTCTTC | CASSHFTGTYNEQFF
TRBJ2-3 | few | TRBD2 | 14 | TRBV4-1 | TGCGCCAGCAGCATTAGTTCCGGACTAGAGGCGCAGTATTTT | CASSISSGLEAQYF
TRBJ2-5 | many | . | 13 | TRBV20-1 | TGCAGTGCCCACCCCCCAACCCAAGAGACCCAGTACTTC | CSAHPPTQETQYF
TRBJ2-1 | many | TRBD2 | 13 | TRBV20-1 | TGCAGTGCGCCCCTAGCGGGAGGAGATGAGCAGTTCTTC | CSAPLAGGDEQFF
TRBJ1-5 | . | . | 15 | TRBV4-3 | TGCGCCAGCAGCCCCGAACGGGGTAGCAATCAGCCCCAGCATTTT | CASSPERGSNQPQHF
TRBJ2-5 | . | . | 14 | TRBV5-1 | TGCGCCAGCAGCGTCCTAAGGGAGAAGGAGACCCAGTACTTC | CASSVLREKETQYF
TRBJ1-2 | . | . | 15 | TRBV7-9 | TGTGCCAGCAGCTCCCCCTTGTCAGAAGAGGATGGCTACACCTTC | CASSSPLSEEDGYTF
TRBJ2-2 | many | . | 13 | TRBV12-3/TRBV12-4 | TGTGCCAGCATTCTCCCGGGTGGTGGGGAGCTGTTTTTT | CASILPGGGELFF